This TCR beta chain was profiled in a study of human T cells and chemical hapten exposure. Study as a whole: Upper-back patches of 0.01% DPC were read at 6 days. The study, taken as a whole, reports: Unchanged with DPC sensitization were TCRs above 1 in 1000 frequency.

Germline V gene sequence: CDR1 MNHEY, CDR2 SVGEGT. The CDR3 is made up of 15 amino acids. After removal of 5 bases from V and 3 bases from J, the junction contained 3 bases not matched to a gene. This clonotype was counted a few times. Its specificity is not known. The time point is: patch test 3, about 24 weeks after DPC sensitization. Treatment of the sample: therapeutic diphenylcyclopropenone sensitization with weekly scalp DPC. Each CDR3 protein gets one entry after TCRdb re-called the RACE reads with MiXCR. The data contain 130,000 or so distinct CDR3 sequences, approximately 10% of them seen just once; the ten biggest clones take up around 2.4%.

The chain is built from TRBV6-2 or TRBV6-3 and TRBJ2-7; 14 bases align to TRBD2. The TCR originated in a woman aged 50 to 60 with alopecia areata. Some clones in this sample may be carry-over from other donors' samples. This sample comprised whole blood, obtained in connection with sensitization to the hapten diphenylcyclopropenone (DPC). CDR3 sequence reads: CASSGTSGSVYEQYF. DNA of the CDR3: TGTGCCAGCAGTGGGACTAGCGGGAGTGTCTACGAGCAGTACTTC.